The 11 T cell receptor beta chains below come from one sample, sequenced in a study of cytomegalovirus exposure and HLA in healthy donors (dated 2017 in TCRdb). Preparation of the library involved the immunoSEQ multiplex PCR assay. TCRdb took this table from immuneACCESS and kept in-frame rearrangements with V and J called. Such tables lack part of the clones; where checked against another copy, unresolved V genes explain under half of the gap, and the rest is unexplained. The sample contains about 120,000 clones, roughly 90% of them found a single time. The ten largest clones take up approximately 2% of the sample. Sequenced: PBMCs. The source of these receptors is a woman between 18 and 30 years old in good health and CMV-seronegative.

This chain joins TRBV4-2 and TRBJ2-7, with 8 bases identical to TRBD2. CDR3 size: 15 residues. CDR1 is LGHNA, CDR2 YNFKEQ, per germline. Trimming cost V 0 bases and J 6 bases; bases outside gene matches: 7. CDR3 in DNA: TGTGCCAGCAGCCAAGATCCTAGCGGGCCCGGCGAGCAGTACTTC. Protein: CASSQDPSGPGEQYF.

The V call is TRBV11-2, the J call TRBJ2-1; no definite D call. CDR3 length equals 13 residues. Trimming left V 2 bases short and J 4 bases short, with 6 bases between. The germline V gene has CDR1 SGHAT and CDR2 FQNNGV. The CDR3 DNA sequence: TGTGCCAGCAGCTTACTCCTTTACAATGAGCAGTTCTTC. This gives the protein CASSLLLYNEQFF. Drawing the rest from reference TRBV11-2 and TRBJ2-1, the complete variable domain is EAGVAQSPRYKIIEKRQSVAFWCNPISGHATLYWYQQILGQGPKLLIQFQNNGVVDDSQLPKDRFSAERLKGVDSTLKIQPAKLEDSAVYLCASSLLLYNEQFFGPGTRLTVL.

This clone was recorded once. The chain recombines TRBV10-1 with TRBJ2-2; a weak D match, TRBD1 (5 bases). The germline V gene has CDR1 WNHNN and CDR2 SYGVQD (reference sequence). The CDR3 is 13 amino acids. V lost 3 bases, J lost 3 bases, and 5 bases lay in between. The CDR3 bases are TGCGCCAGCAGTGACAGGGACACCGGGGAGCTGTTTTTT. It is translated as CASSDRDTGELFF.

V usage is TRBV9 and J usage is TRBJ2-2; 7 bases fit TRBD1. Germline assignment: CDR1 SGDLS and CDR2 YYNGEE. CDR3 size: 19 residues. Trimming cost V 2 bases and J 1 base; bases outside gene matches: 14. Here the CDR3 DNA reads TGTGCCAGCAGCGTCCTCCGGGACAGTACGATAAGGAACACCGGGGAGCTGTTTTTT. Translated, it gives CASSVLRDSTIRNTGELFF.

V usage is TRBV19 and J usage is TRBJ2-3; D is undetermined. V was shortened by 1 base and J by 8 bases, with 13 bases between the two germline ends. Per the germline V gene, CDR1 is LNHDA and CDR2 is SQIVND (reference sequence). The CDR3 has 14 residues. The CDR3 here is CASSIAAAASTQYF. CDR3 coding DNA: TGTGCCAGTAGTATAGCGGCGGCAGCTAGTACGCAGTATTTT. Filled out from reference TRBV19 and TRBJ2-3, the complete variable domain reads DGGITQSPKYLFRKEGQNVTLSCEQNLNHDAMYWYRQDPGQGLRLIYYSQIVNDFQKGDIAEGYSVSREKKESFPLTVTSAQKNPTAFYLCASSIAAAASTQYFGPGTRLTVL.

The CDR3 loop reads CASSLSIRANTGELFF. CDR3 sequence (DNA): TGCGCCAGCAGCTTGAGTATCAGGGCGAACACCGGGGAGCTGTTTTTT. The chain joins TRBV5-1 to TRBJ2-2, with D tentatively TRBD1 (5 bases). Germline loops: CDR1 SGHRS, CDR2 YFSETQ. The CDR3 runs 16 residues. The ends were cut back, 1 base at V and 0 bases at J, with 10 bases in the middle.

The CDR3 reads CASSQDLSGVTGELFF. DNA of the CDR3: TGTGCCAGCAGCCAAGATCTATCAGGGGTCACCGGGGAGCTGTTTTTT. The chain couples TRBV4-2 to TRBJ2-2; weak D call: TRBD1 (6 bases). The germline gives CDR1 LGHNA, CDR2 YNFKEQ. This CDR3 has 16 residues. Trimming pared 0 bases from V and 4 bases from J, leaving 12 bases between.

The rearrangement joins TRBV10-1 to TRBJ2-2, with 7 bases aligning to TRBD2. Germline V gives CDR1 WNHNN, CDR2 SYGVQD (reference sequence). V lost 2 bases, J lost 6 bases, and 3 bases stayed unmatched. The CDR3 extends over 14 amino acids. The CDR3 here is CASSEAGVAGELFF. The CDR3, as DNA: TGCGCCAGCAGTGAGGCGGGAGTGGCCGGGGAGCTGTTTTTT.

The chain joins TRBV27 to TRBJ2-3; tentatively, D is TRBD2 (6 bases). There are 13 residues in the CDR3. V was pared by 9 bases and J by 4 bases, with 14 bases between. Germline values: CDR1 MNHEY, CDR2 SMNVEV (reference sequence). The CDR3 reads CASHRELADTQYF. In DNA form, the CDR3 reads TGTGCCAGTCATCGGGAGCTGGCAGATACGCAGTATTTT.

This chain connects TRBV7-6 to TRBJ2-2; TRBD1 aligns across 8 bases. The CDR3 spans 16 residues. CDR1 SGHVS and CDR2 FNYEAQ come from the germline V gene. Trimming took 0 bases from V and 6 from J; bases not matched to a gene: 6. DNA for the CDR3: TGTGCCAGCAGCTTAGCCGGACAGGGAGGTTCCGGGGAGCTGTTTTTT. Protein product: CASSLAGQGGSGELFF. Complete variable domain (other parts from reference TRBV7-6 and TRBJ2-2): GAGVSQSPRYKVTKRGQDVALRCDPISGHVSLYWYRQALGQGPEFLTYFNYEAQQDKSGLPNDRFSAERPEGSISTLTIQRTEQRDSAMYRCASSLAGQGGSGELFFGEGSRLTVL.

This clone appeared a few times. The chain combines TRBV5-1 with TRBJ2-7, with TRBD1 identical over 9 bases. CDR1 SGHRS and CDR2 YFSETQ come from the germline V gene. Germline trimming cut 1 base from V and 0 bases from J; bases unmatched to any gene: 2. The CDR3 runs 15 residues. CDR3 sequence reads: CASSLTGGPSYEQYF. The CDR3 DNA sequence: TGCGCCAGCAGCTTGACAGGGGGCCCCTCCTACGAGCAGTACTTC.